This T cell receptor (beta chain) was found in a study of T cells in Graves' hyperthyroidism and ophthalmopathy. This clonotype appeared once. The CDR3 is 17 residues long. Trimming took off 4 bases at V and 3 bases at J, with 18 bases between the two ends. CDR1 SGHVS and CDR2 FNYEAQ come from the germline V gene. Template material for amplifying TCR beta CDR3 regions consisted of RNA transcripts. With the HTBI primer set, the TCR CDR3 went through a first round of RT-PCR. Via MiXCR, TCRdb re-called the multiplex PCR reads, giving one row per CDR3 protein. Of under 500,000 distinct CDR3 sequences listed, over 12% are singletons.

This chain joins TRBV7-6 and TRBJ2-2; D unresolved. Sequencing used blood. The TCR comes from a man aged 50 to 59 with Graves' ophthalmopathy. In DNA, the CDR3 is TGTGCCAGCAGCTGGTCTTTCAAGGTTGGGGACACCGGGGAGCTGTTTTTT. As protein: CASSWSFKVGDTGELFF. The whole variable domain, filled in from reference TRBV7-6 and TRBJ2-2, reads GAGVSQSPRYKVTKRGQDVALRCDPISGHVSLYWYRQALGQGPEFLTYFNYEAQQDKSGLPNDRFSAERPEGSISTLTIQRTEQRDSAMYRCASSWSFKVGDTGELFFGEGSRLTVL.